This T cell receptor beta chain was captured by sequencing in a study of cytomegalovirus exposure and HLA in healthy donors. Overall study context: The roughly 120 validation repertoires, a later analysis reported, used the same platform as the approximately 670 first-cohort repertoires.

Germline V gives CDR1 ENHRY, CDR2 SYGVKD. The CDR3 loop spans 14 amino acids. V shed 0 bases and J shed 2 bases, with 8 bases lying between them. Broader study findings: Three chains linked to CMV were shown in vitro to be specific for CMV antigens. According to the study, around 180 TCR beta chains were cytomegalovirus-associated.

Worth noting for this clone: Its antigen is not identified.

The donors were members of the validation cohort, which comprised 90 to 150 subjects and was separate from the first cohort of fewer than 700 subjects. Sequencing used immunoSEQ multiplex PCR; TCRdb keeps in-frame clones, though not all of them. The profile shows more than 85,000 clones, just under 95% of them singletons. The receptor's source is a young woman in good health and CMV-seronegative. Sequenced material: PBMCs. The chain recombines TRBV10-3 with TRBJ2-7; no reliable D call. The CDR3: CAISESGQAYEQYF. Written as DNA, the CDR3 is TGTGCCATCAGTGAGTCTGGGCAGGCCTACGAGCAGTACTTC.